A selection of T cell receptor beta chains follows, all from one sample in a study of blood T cells in healthy people across ages. TCRdb fed the 5' RACE reads into MiXCR, producing one record per CDR3 protein. The sample holds over a million distinct CDR3 sequences; more than 35% are singletons and the top ten take approximately 17%. Sequencing was done on a sample of blood. The receptor set was obtained from a woman in her fifties or sixties in good health. Both conserved end residues are part of each CDR3. Fields, in order: V gene, CDR3 length, J gene, D gene, clone size, CDR3 protein, CDR3 DNA. A D gene is named only where the DNA matches it firmly. Not every row has a clone size; where given, it reads once, few, many or a size class.

TRBV7-2	15	TRBJ2-3	TRBD2	many	CASSGLAGVSDTQYF	TGTGCCAGCAGTGGACTAGCGGGAGTTTCAGATACGCAGTATTTT
TRBV5-1	13	TRBJ1-2	.	.	CASSLADNYDYTF	TGCGCCAGCAGCTTGGCAGATAACTATGACTACACCTTC
TRBV20-1	16	TRBJ2-5	TRBD2	.	CSARGTSGLNQETQYF	TGCAGTGCTAGAGGTACTAGCGGCCTTAATCAAGAGACCCAGTACTTC
TRBV9	16	TRBJ2-3	TRBD1	.	CASSVLDRGTADTQYF	TGTGCCAGCAGCGTATTGGACAGGGGGACGGCAGATACGCAGTATTTT
TRBV2	14	TRBJ2-7	TRBD2	few	CASSASGRADEQYF	TGTGCCAGCAGCGCTAGCGGGAGGGCCGACGAGCAGTACTTC
TRBV11-2	11	TRBJ2-1	.	.	CASSLDTEQFF	TGTGCCAGCAGCTTAGATACAGAGCAGTTCTTC
TRBV15	16	TRBJ2-1	.	.	CATSPRDGKSYNEQFF	TGTGCCACCAGCCCCCGGGACGGGAAATCATACAATGAGCAGTTCTTC
TRBV7-9	16	TRBJ2-1	TRBD2	few	CASSLGGLAGVNEQFF	TGTGCCAGCAGCTTAGGGGGACTAGCGGGAGTAAATGAGCAGTTCTTC
TRBV6-5	14	TRBJ2-1	.	.	CASSYSTAYNEQFF	TGTGCCAGCAGTTACTCGACGGCTTACAATGAGCAGTTCTTC
TRBV10-3	14	TRBJ2-1	.	few	CAITDKNSYNEQFF	TGTGCCATCACTGACAAGAACTCCTACAATGAGCAGTTCTTC
TRBV9	16	TRBJ2-5	.	.	CASSAFSDSQGETQYF	TGTGCCAGCAGCGCCTTTTCGGACAGTCAGGGAGAGACCCAGTACTTC
TRBV12-3/TRBV12-4	16	TRBJ1-4	.	.	CASSRLPGSAYEKLFF	TGTGCCAGCAGTCGTCTACCGGGCTCCGCTTATGAAAAACTGTTTTTT
TRBV6-6	14	TRBJ1-2	.	few	CASSYPGGDYGYTF	TGTGCCAGCAGTTACCCCGGCGGGGACTATGGCTACACCTTC
TRBV7-2	14	TRBJ2-3	.	many	CASSLGPLPDTQYF	TGTGCCAGCAGCTTAGGACCTTTGCCAGATACGCAGTATTTT
TRBV20-1	14	TRBJ2-7	.	.	CSARVGQTAYEQYF	TGCAGTGCTAGAGTCGGGCAGACGGCTTACGAGCAGTACTTC
TRBV9	17	TRBJ2-3	TRBD2	.	CASSVVGLAGVTDTQYF	TGTGCCAGCAGCGTAGTGGGACTAGCGGGAGTTACAGATACGCAGTATTTT
TRBV30	11	TRBJ2-5	.	.	CAGVGEETQYF	TGTGCCGGGGTGGGAGAAGAGACCCAGTACTTC
TRBV5-6	12	TRBJ2-7	.	many	CASSLANYEQYF	TGTGCCAGCAGCTTAGCGAACTACGAGCAGTACTTC
TRBV28	12	TRBJ2-7	.	few	CASSFSVYEQYF	TGTGCCAGCAGTTTTTCGGTCTACGAGCAGTACTTC
TRBV9	16	TRBJ2-1	TRBD2	few	CASSAAGAGSYNEQFF	TGTGCCAGCAGCGCGGCGGGAGCCGGGTCCTACAATGAGCAGTTCTTC
TRBV5-1	16	TRBJ2-5	TRBD2	.	CASSLATSGRGETQYF	TGCGCCAGCAGCTTGGCAACTAGCGGGAGGGGAGAGACCCAGTACTTC
TRBV12-3/TRBV12-4	20	TRBJ2-6	.	.	CASSPDISGQRYSGANVLTF	TGTGCCAGCAGTCCCGACATATCAGGGCAGAGATACTCTGGGGCCAACGTCCTGACTTTC
TRBV29-1	16	TRBJ2-1	TRBD2	few	CSVEFDGRASLLEQFF	TGCAGCGTTGAATTTGACGGGAGGGCCTCTCTACTTGAGCAGTTCTTC
TRBV5-6	13	TRBJ1-5	.	few	CASSLRLGQPQHF	TGTGCCAGCAGCTTGAGGCTGGGGCAGCCCCAGCATTTT
TRBV12-3/TRBV12-4	13	TRBJ2-7	.	.	CASSPHSYNEQYF	TGTGCCAGCAGTCCGCACTCCTACAATGAGCAGTACTTC
TRBV12-3/TRBV12-4	16	TRBJ2-1	TRBD2	.	CASSSPLAGVHNEQFF	TGTGCCAGCAGTTCACCACTAGCGGGAGTCCACAATGAGCAGTTCTTC
TRBV20-1	18	TRBJ1-4	TRBD1	few	CSAPVPGTGGLANEKLFF	TGCAGTGCACCGGTCCCCGGGACAGGGGGTCTGGCTAATGAAAAACTGTTTTTT
TRBV21-1	13	TRBJ2-7	.	.	CARLTSARAGQYF	TGTGCCAGGTTGACTAGCGCACGGGCAGGACAGTACTTC
TRBV4-1	15	TRBJ2-4	TRBD2	few	CASSQTAGAWNIQYF	TGCGCCAGCAGCCAAACAGCGGGAGCGTGGAACATTCAGTACTTC
TRBV29-1	15	TRBJ2-5	TRBD2	.	CSVEGGLAGGYEQYF	TGCAGCGTTGAAGGAGGGCTAGCGGGAGGGTATGAGCAGTACTTC
TRBV15	16	TRBJ2-1	.	few	CATSREGGNSYNEQFF	TGTGCCACCAGCAGAGAGGGCGGGAACTCCTACAATGAGCAGTTCTTC
TRBV6-5	14	TRBJ2-5	TRBD1	.	CASSYHTGGETQYF	TGTGCCAGCAGTTACCATACAGGGGGAGAGACCCAGTACTTC
TRBV3-1	13	TRBJ1-2	.	.	CASSHRVSYGYTF	TGTGCCAGCAGCCACAGGGTTAGCTATGGCTACACCTTC
TRBV11-2	15	TRBJ2-7	.	few	CASSLEGGFPYEQYF	TGTGCCAGCAGCTTAGAAGGGGGGTTCCCCTACGAGCAGTACTTC
TRBV5-1	15	TRBJ2-1	TRBD2	.	CASRSIGGGLNEQFF	TGCGCCAGCAGGAGTATTGGGGGAGGGCTCAATGAGCAGTTCTTC
TRBV9	18	TRBJ1-5	.	few	CASSVEELVGIGNQPQHF	TGTGCCAGCAGCGTTGAAGAGTTGGTCGGGATAGGGAATCAGCCCCAGCATTTT
TRBV29-1	13	TRBJ2-1	TRBD2	.	CSACGSGSDEQFF	TGCAGCGCCTGTGGTAGCGGGAGCGATGAGCAGTTCTTC
TRBV6-6	14	TRBJ1-5	TRBD1	few	CASRPGQGNQPQHF	TGTGCCAGCAGACCGGGACAGGGTAATCAGCCCCAGCATTTT
TRBV4-1	12	TRBJ2-1	.	.	CASSQNQGEQFF	TGCGCCAGCAGCCAAAACCAGGGTGAGCAGTTCTTC
TRBV20-1	16	TRBJ2-3	TRBD1	few	CSASTLTGFPTDTQYF	TGCAGTGCTAGCACCCTGACAGGGTTTCCTACAGATACGCAGTATTTT
TRBV20-1	14	TRBJ2-7	.	.	CSASETRASYEQYF	TGCAGTGCTAGCGAGACTCGAGCCTCCTACGAGCAGTACTTC
TRBV5-6	15	TRBJ2-1	.	.	CASSGLGGAGNEQFF	TGTGCCAGCAGCGGACTAGGGGGAGCAGGGAATGAGCAGTTCTTC
TRBV28	17	TRBJ2-3	TRBD1	few	CASSWVVRGQGTDTQYF	TGTGCCAGCAGTTGGGTCGTGAGGGGACAGGGCACAGATACGCAGTATTTT
TRBV4-1	13	TRBJ1-6	.	.	CASSQEPDSPLHF	TGCGCCAGCAGCCAAGAACCCGATTCACCCCTCCACTTT
TRBV20-1	15	TRBJ2-5	.	few	CSAREIRRERETQYF	TGCAGTGCTAGAGAAATTCGACGGGAGAGGGAGACCCAGTACTTC